The 9 T cell receptor beta chains listed next were all sequenced from one sample in a study of shared clonotypes between healthy human individuals. TCRdb keeps only in-frame clones here, not all; method: immunoSEQ multiplex PCR. The repertoire holds 2,500,000 or so clones, with less than 95% as singletons. The sequenced material came from naive CD4+ T cells from PBMCs. The subset denotes: CD45RA+ positively selected. All receptors derive from a young man in good health. Some clones in this sample may be carry-over from other donors' samples.

The V and J genes are TRBV7-2 and TRBJ2-7; D remains ambiguous. Looked up from germline, CDR1 is SGHTA and CDR2 is FQGNSA. The germline V and J ends were trimmed by 4 bases and 2 bases, with 9 bases remaining between them. The CDR3 sequence is 13 residues long. The CDR3 spells CASSWGLAYEQYF. Here the CDR3 DNA reads TGTGCCAGCAGCTGGGGTTTAGCCTACGAGCAGTACTTC.

This clone has only one observation. This rearrangement joins TRBV7-3 to TRBJ2-1; maybe TRBD2 (6 bases). Germline lookup yields CDR1 SGHTA and CDR2 FQGTGA. This CDR3 has 13 amino acids. V lost 5 bases and J lost 2, with 7 bases in between. CDR3 sequence: CASSVAAYNEQFF. In DNA form, the CDR3 reads TGTGCCAGCAGCGTAGCGGCCTACAATGAGCAGTTCTTC. The variable domain in full, with the rest retrieved from reference TRBV7-3 and TRBJ2-1, is GAGVSQTPSNKVTEKGKYVELRCDPISGHTALYWYRQSLGQGPEFLIYFQGTGAADDSGLPNDRFFAVRPEGSVSTLKIQRTERGDSAVYLCASSVAAYNEQFFGPGTRLTVL.

The chain is built from TRBV6-1 and TRBJ2-3, with 10 bases that match TRBD2. The CDR3 covers 15 residues. J lost 3 bases, V lost 5 bases, and 5 bases had no gene match. Germline V CDR1 and CDR2: MNHNS, SASEGT. The CDR3 is CASSTSGKGTDTQYF. The CDR3 bases are TGTGCCAGCAGTACTAGCGGGAAGGGAACAGATACGCAGTATTTT.

CDR3 loop: CASSYTGTGATMSYTF. The CDR3 bases are TGTGCCAGCAGCTATACCGGGACAGGGGCTACTATGAGCTACACCTTC. The chain couples TRBV7-9 to TRBJ1-2; 10 bases agree with TRBD1. Germline values: CDR1 SEHNR, CDR2 FQNEAQ (reference sequence). This CDR3 contains 16 residues. J lost 9 bases, V lost 4 bases, and 14 bases had no gene match.

This sequence joins TRBV7-3 and TRBJ1-5; D gene unclear. Trimming removed 5 bases from V and 7 bases from J, with 12 bases in between. The CDR3 totals 13 residues. CDR1 and CDR2 (germline): SGHTA, FQGTGA. The DNA of the CDR3 is TGTGCCAGCAGCCTCACAGACAACCAGCCCCAGCATTTT. Its protein is CASSLTDNQPQHF.

This clone appeared once. The same CDR3 also results from other DNA sequences found in this sample. The rearrangement uses TRBV6-6 and TRBJ2-7; D is uncertain. Germline V gives CDR1 MNHNY, CDR2 SVGAGI (reference sequence). There are 14 residues in the CDR3. V was shortened by 0 bases and J by 1 base, with 7 bases between the two germline ends. CDR3 sequence (DNA): TGTGCCAGCAGTTACTCTGTGCAATCCTACGAGCAGTACTTC. Protein sequence: CASSYSVQSYEQYF.

This clone was detected only once. V is TRBV4-3 and J is TRBJ1-4, with D uncertain. The CDR3 totals 12 residues. The V gene lost 2 bases and the J gene lost 8 bases, with 6 bases spanning the gap. Germline CDR1 is LGHNA and CDR2 is YSLEER. The CDR3 region is CASSQNSEKLFF. The CDR3 nucleotides are TGCGCCAGCAGCCAAAACTCGGAAAAACTGTTTTTT.

This rearrangement joins TRBV5-1 to TRBJ2-5; D unclear. Germline V lookup: CDR1 SGHRS, CDR2 YFSETQ. This CDR3 is built from 13 residues. Trimming stripped 1 base from V and 0 bases from J, with 4 bases between. Here the CDR3 reads CASSLRHQETQYF. The CDR3 DNA follows: TGCGCCAGCAGCTTGCGACACCAAGAGACCCAGTACTTC.

Turning to this clone: The identical CDR3 is also encoded by other nucleotide sequences in the sample. The V call is TRBV19, the J call TRBJ1-2; D unresolved. Germline V gene sequence: CDR1 LNHDA, CDR2 SQIVND (reference sequence). V lost 4 bases to trimming and J lost 8 bases, with 8 bases between them. The CDR3 extends over 11 amino acids. The CDR3: CASSTGYGYTF. CDR3 sequence (DNA): TGTGCCAGTAGTACCGGTTACGGCTACACCTTC.